The 19 T cell receptor beta chains in this list originate from one sample, sequenced in a study of T cells in Graves' hyperthyroidism and ophthalmopathy. RNA transcripts yielded amplified TCR beta CDR3 regions. First-round RT-PCR targeting the TCR CDR3 was performed with the HTBI primer set. TCRdb re-called the multiplex PCR reads through MiXCR, storing one row per CDR3 protein. The sample holds 550,000 to 800,000 distinct CDR3 sequences, around 16% seen once. The sequenced material came from blood. The receptors were gathered from a man between 45 and 60 years old with Graves' hyperthyroidism.

This clonotype came up once. The chain couples TRBV29-1 to TRBJ2-1, with 8 bases fitting TRBD1. V lost 7 bases, J lost 9 bases, and 5 bases stayed unmatched. Looked up from germline, CDR1 is SQVTM and CDR2 is ANQGSEA. This CDR3 comprises 11 residues. The CDR3 spells CSADRATEQFF. The CDR3 DNA follows: TGCAGCGCGGACAGGGCAACTGAGCAGTTCTTC.

This chain connects TRBV28 to TRBJ2-5; 7 nucleotides agree with TRBD2. The J segment lost 10 bases and the V segment lost 3 bases, leaving 8 bases of the junction unmatched. CDR1 MDHEN and CDR2 SYDVKM come from the germline V gene. The CDR3 runs to 13 residues. The CDR3 DNA follows: TGTGCCAGCAGTTTCGGGACTAAGTCCCACCAGTACTTC. Its protein product is CASSFGTKSHQYF.

This sequence joins TRBV28 and TRBJ2-1, with TRBD2 matching over 8 bases. This CDR3 is 15 amino acids long. Looked up from germline, CDR1 is MDHEN and CDR2 is SYDVKM. V was pared by 3 bases and J by 12 bases, with 13 bases of the junction left unmatched. This chain's CDR3 is CASSLVRLAGPGQFF. The CDR3 region has the DNA TGTGCCAGCAGTTTGGTCAGGCTAGCGGGCCCAGGGCAGTTCTTC.

The CDR3 DNA sequence: TGTGCCAGCAGCTCAGGGCCCTACACTGAAGCTTTCTTT. This codes for CASSSGPYTEAFF. This chain joins TRBV7-2 and TRBJ1-1; the D gene is possibly TRBD1 (5 bases). The germline V and J ends were trimmed by 4 bases and 3 bases, with 9 bases remaining between them. Per germline, CDR1 SGHTA and CDR2 FQGNSA. This CDR3 contains 13 residues. Using reference TRBV7-2 and TRBJ1-1 for the parts outside the CDR3, the full variable domain is GAGVSQSPSNKVTEKGKDVELRCDPISGHTALYWYRQSLGQGLEFLIYFQGNSAPDKSGLPSDRFSAERTGGSVSTLTIQRTQQEDSAVYLCASSSGPYTEAFFGQGTRLTVV.

This clonotype showed up many times. V and J are TRBV27 and TRBJ2-7; D remains unclear. The CDR3 covers 12 residues. The germline CDR1 and CDR2 sequences are MNHEY and SMNVEV (reference sequence). Trimming stripped 6 bases from V and 2 bases from J, with 8 bases between. CDR3 protein: CASSGLTYEQYF. The CDR3 nucleotides are TGTGCCAGCAGCGGGCTCACCTACGAGCAGTACTTC.

This clonotype was recorded at least ten times. The V gene is TRBV7-2, the J gene TRBJ1-1, with D uncertain. Germline assignment: CDR1 SGHTA and CDR2 FQGNSA. This CDR3 is 13 amino acids long. V was clipped by 6 bases and J by 2 bases, with 10 bases between them. The CDR3 DNA follows: TGTGCCAGCAGGTCACAGTATAACACTGAAGCTTTCTTT. This codes for CASRSQYNTEAFF.

The V and J genes are TRBV20-1 and TRBJ1-2, with 7 bases matching TRBD1. The CDR3 extends over 12 amino acids. Germline V gives CDR1 DFQATT, CDR2 SNEGSKA (reference sequence). V dropped 5 bases and J dropped 8; count of bases not matched to a gene: 8. The CDR3 spells CSARTGAPGYTF. Written as DNA, the CDR3 is TGCAGTGCTCGGACAGGTGCCCCGGGCTACACCTTC.

This clonotype was seen at least ten times. J is TRBJ1-2 and V is TRBV2; unclear D gene. The germline gives CDR1 SNHLY, CDR2 FYNNEI. The CDR3 consists of 14 residues. The V end was cut by 1 base, the J end by 7 bases, with 13 bases between. CDR3 sequence: CASSEGLPNGGYTF. As DNA, the CDR3 is TGTGCCAGCAGTGAAGGACTGCCAAACGGTGGCTACACCTTC. The entire variable domain, with the rest obtained from reference TRBV2 and TRBJ1-2, is as follows: EPEVTQTPSHQVTQMGQEVILRCVPISNHLYFYWYRQILGQKVEFLVSFYNNEISEKSEIFDDQFSVERPDGSNFTLKIRSTKLEDSAMYFCASSEGLPNGGYTFGSGTRLTVV.

This chain uses TRBV3-1 with TRBJ2-2; 12 positions match TRBD1. After removal of 3 bases from V and 5 bases from J, the junction contained 10 bases not matched to a gene. The CDR3 length is 18 residues. Germline CDR1 and CDR2: LGHDT and YNNKEL (reference sequence). DNA of the CDR3: TGTGCCAGCAGCCAGACCCCGGGACAGGGGGCGCGAACCGGGGAGCTGTTTTTT. It yields the protein CASSQTPGQGARTGELFF. The entire variable domain, with the rest obtained from reference TRBV3-1 and TRBJ2-2, is as follows: DTAVSQTPKYLVTQMGNDKSIKCEQNLGHDTMYWYKQDSKKFLKIMFSYNNKELIINETVPNRFSPKSPDKAHLNLHINSLELGDSAVYFCASSQTPGQGARTGELFFGEGSRLTVL.

V usage is TRBV4-1 and J usage is TRBJ2-1, with a tentative D call TRBD1 (5 bases). Germline V CDR1 and CDR2: MGHRA, YSYEKL. The CDR3 is made up of 15 amino acids. Trimming pared 3 bases from V and 8 bases from J, leaving 17 bases between. The CDR3 sequence: CASSHEDQQGDEQFF. Here the CDR3 DNA reads TGCGCCAGCAGCCACGAGGACCAGCAAGGGGATGAGCAGTTCTTC.

This clonotype was observed a few times. The chain is built from TRBV9 and TRBJ2-4; D is ambiguous. V lost 3 bases to trimming and J lost 5 bases, with 9 bases between them. The germline V gene has CDR1 SGDLS and CDR2 YYNGEE. The CDR3 sequence is 13 residues long. The CDR3: CASSEDPQNIQYF. The DNA for the CDR3 is TGTGCCAGCAGCGAAGACCCGCAAAACATTCAGTACTTC. The entire variable domain, with the rest obtained from reference TRBV9 and TRBJ2-4, is as follows: DSGVTQTPKHLITATGQRVTLRCSPRSGDLSVYWYQQSLDQGLQFLIQYYNGEERAKGNILERFSAQQFPDLHSELNLSSLELGDSALYFCASSEDPQNIQYFGAGTRLSVL.

This clonotype was counted many times. V and J are TRBV27 and TRBJ1-2; TRBD1 aligns across 7 bases. This CDR3 contains 18 residues. Germline lookup yields CDR1 MNHEY and CDR2 SMNVEV (reference sequence). Trimming took 6 bases from V and 4 from J; bases not matched to a gene: 20. The DNA of the CDR3 is TGTGCCAGCAGCCCTACGGGACAGTCTTGGTTTCGGGGCTATGGCTACACCTTC. Translated, it gives CASSPTGQSWFRGYGYTF.

In its sample, this clonotype was seen many times. The chain carries TRBV5-1 and TRBJ2-7; 7 nucleotides agree with TRBD1. Germline V gene lookup returns CDR1 SGHRS and CDR2 YFSETQ. This CDR3 has 17 residues. V was pared by 1 base and J by 3 bases, with 13 bases of the junction left unmatched. In DNA, the CDR3 is TGCGCCAGCAGCTTGACCTCATTGACAGGGATCTTCTACGAGCAGTACTTC. Residues: CASSLTSLTGIFYEQYF. The variable domain in full, with the rest retrieved from reference TRBV5-1 and TRBJ2-7, is KAGVTQTPRYLIKTRGQQVTLSCSPISGHRSVSWYQQTPGQGLQFLFEYFSETQRNKGNFPGRFSGRQFSNSRSEMNVSTLELGDSALYLCASSLTSLTGIFYEQYFGPGTRLTVT.

In this sample, this clonotype turned up a few times. This chain links TRBV13 with TRBJ1-4; D ambiguous. Trimming took 0 bases from V and 7 from J, leaving 9 bases between them. Germline assignment: CDR1 PRHDT and CDR2 FYEKMQ (reference sequence). This CDR3 is built from 14 residues. CDR3 region: CASSLGGEGEKLFF. The CDR3 DNA follows: TGTGCCAGCAGCTTAGGCGGGGAAGGTGAAAAACTGTTTTTT.

This clonotype appeared a few times. V usage is TRBV11-2 and J usage is TRBJ2-3; the match to TRBD1 covers 9 bases. V was pared by 0 bases and J by 4 bases, with 2 bases of the junction left unmatched. CDR1 and CDR2 (germline): SGHAT, FQNNGV. The CDR3 covers 15 residues. CDR3 residues: CASSLDTGGADTQYF. The CDR3 bases are TGTGCCAGCAGCTTAGATACAGGGGGCGCAGATACGCAGTATTTT.

The chain links TRBV14 to TRBJ1-1; 10 bases agree with TRBD1. Germline CDR1 SGHDN, CDR2 FVKESK. Losses at the gene ends were 4 bases for V and 0 bases for J; bases not matched to a gene: 8. CDR3 length: 17 amino acids. The CDR3 region has the DNA TGTGCCAGCAGCCCCGGACAGGGGGTAGTGGTGAACACTGAAGCTTTCTTT. Protein sequence: CASSPGQGVVVNTEAFF.

The sample holds one count of this clonotype. V and J are TRBV27 and TRBJ2-3, with unresolved D. The germline CDR1 and CDR2 sequences are MNHEY and SMNVEV (reference sequence). V was pared by 8 bases and J by 5 bases, with 11 bases between. The CDR3 covers 12 residues. The CDR3 region has the DNA TGTGCCAGCTCTCGGCGCCGAGATACGCAGTATTTT. Amino acids: CASSRRRDTQYF.

The table lists this clonotype with many counts. The chain is built from TRBV28 and TRBJ2-1; 13 nucleotides align to TRBD2. Germline V CDR1 and CDR2: MDHEN, SYDVKM. V gave up 5 bases and J gave up 1 base; unmatched junction bases: 11. This CDR3 has 19 residues. Written as DNA, the CDR3 is TGTGCCAGCAGTCCCTGGACTAGCGGGAGCCGGGGGTCCTACAATGAGCAGTTCTTC. Translated: CASSPWTSGSRGSYNEQFF.

The chain is built from TRBV5-1 and TRBJ2-7, with D tentatively TRBD1 or TRBD2 (5 bases each). The germline V gene has CDR1 SGHRS and CDR2 YFSETQ. Deletions cut 0 bases from V and 5 bases from J, with 15 bases between. The CDR3 totals 15 residues. The DNA of the CDR3 is TGCGCCAGCAGCTTGGCCAGAGGGATGGGGCACGAGCAGTACTTC. It translates to CASSLARGMGHEQYF.